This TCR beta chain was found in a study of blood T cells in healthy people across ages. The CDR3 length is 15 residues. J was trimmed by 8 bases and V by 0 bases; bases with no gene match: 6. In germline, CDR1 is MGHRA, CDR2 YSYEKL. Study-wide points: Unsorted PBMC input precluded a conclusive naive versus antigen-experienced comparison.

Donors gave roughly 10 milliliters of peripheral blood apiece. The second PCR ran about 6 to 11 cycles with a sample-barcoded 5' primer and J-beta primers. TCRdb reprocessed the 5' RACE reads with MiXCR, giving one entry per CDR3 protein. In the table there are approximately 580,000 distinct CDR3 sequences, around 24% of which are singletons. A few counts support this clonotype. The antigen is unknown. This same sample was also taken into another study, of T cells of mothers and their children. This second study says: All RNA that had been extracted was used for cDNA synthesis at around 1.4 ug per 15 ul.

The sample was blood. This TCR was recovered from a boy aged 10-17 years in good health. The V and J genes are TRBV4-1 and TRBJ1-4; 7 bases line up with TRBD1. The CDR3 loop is CASSQDARGYEKLFF. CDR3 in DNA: TGCGCCAGCAGCCAAGATGCCAGGGGGTACGAAAAACTGTTTTTT.